Shown below are 19 T cell receptor beta chains from a single sample sequenced in a study of cytomegalovirus exposure and HLA in healthy donors. PCR involved 60 Vbeta and 13 Jbeta primers. TCRdb's table, derived via immunoSEQ multiplex PCR, lists solely in-frame clones and lacks some. Of about 92,000 clones in the sample, approximately 84% are singletons; the top ten hold roughly 5.5%. Input material: PBMCs. These receptors were collected from a woman between 18 and 29 years old in good health and CMV-seropositive.

The rearrangement uses TRBV30 and TRBJ2-1; D is uncertain. The CDR3 spans 14 residues. V was shortened by 3 bases and J by 0 bases, with 9 bases between the two germline ends. CDR1 and CDR2 (germline): GTSNPN, SVGIG (reference sequence). CDR3 sequence: CAWRVGDSYNEQFF. The CDR3 DNA sequence: TGTGCCTGGAGGGTCGGTGACTCCTACAATGAGCAGTTCTTC.

V gene TRBV19 combines with J gene TRBJ1-1; no reliable D call. Trimming shortened V by 10 bases and J by 3 bases, and 12 bases separated the two germline ends. This CDR3 contains 12 residues. Germline V CDR1 and CDR2: LNHDA, SQIVND (reference sequence). DNA for the CDR3: TGTGCCACACGGAGGAGAGACACTGAAGCTTTCTTT. It translates to CATRRRDTEAFF.

The chain recombines TRBV19 with TRBJ2-5; 9 positions match TRBD1. The J call is uncertain, as TRBJ2-7 better fits the DNA end. CDR3 length: 14 residues. In germline, CDR1 is LNHDA, CDR2 SQIVND (reference sequence). CDR3 DNA: TGTGCCAGTAGTTGGACAGGGGAGACCTACGAGCAGTACTTC. Protein: CASSWTGETYEQYF.

The genes are TRBV29-1 and TRBJ1-1, with D uncertain. The germline CDR1 and CDR2 sequences are SQVTM and ANQGSEA. Trimming pared 0 bases from V and 7 bases from J, leaving 15 bases between. The CDR3 is 14 amino acids. The CDR3 protein is CSVEDREGRSEAFF. DNA for the CDR3: TGCAGCGTTGAAGATCGGGAGGGTAGGAGTGAAGCTTTCTTT.

CDR3 coding DNA: TGTGCCAGCAGCCCCCCAGGTCCCCTTGGAAACACCATATATTTT. Translating gives CASSPPGPLGNTIYF. This chain links TRBV11-2 with TRBJ1-3, with D hard to call. In germline, CDR1 is SGHAT, CDR2 FQNNGV. Trimming removed 5 bases from V and 3 bases from J, with 14 bases in between. This CDR3 has 15 residues. Supplemented by reference TRBV11-2 and TRBJ1-3, the full variable domain reads EAGVAQSPRYKIIEKRQSVAFWCNPISGHATLYWYQQILGQGPKLLIQFQNNGVVDDSQLPKDRFSAERLKGVDSTLKIQPAKLEDSAVYLCASSPPGPLGNTIYFGEGSWLTVV.

The V call is TRBV6-1, the J call TRBJ2-7; 8 positions match TRBD1. Trimming removed 5 bases from V and 2 bases from J; junction bases left unmatched: 5. This CDR3 is built from 14 residues. Germline values: CDR1 MNHNS, CDR2 SASEGT. In nucleotides, the CDR3 is TGTGCCAGCAGTCAGAGACAGGGGACCTACGAGCAGTACTTC. Protein sequence: CASSQRQGTYEQYF.

This sequence joins TRBV9 and TRBJ2-2; TRBD2 matches at 7 bases. Trimming cost V 2 bases and J 2 bases; bases outside gene matches: 3. The CDR3 runs 15 residues. The germline CDR1 and CDR2 sequences are SGDLS and YYNGEE. The CDR3 reads CASSVASGNTGELFF. CDR3 in DNA: TGTGCCAGCAGCGTGGCTAGCGGAAACACCGGGGAGCTGTTTTTT.

The chain has TRBV6-5 and TRBJ2-7; TRBD1 matches at 11 bases. J was trimmed by 3 bases and V by 4 bases; bases with no gene match: 2. The CDR3 contains 14 residues. The germline gives CDR1 MNHEY, CDR2 SVGAGI. CDR3 nucleotides: TGTGCCAGCAGTTGGACAGGGGGCGGCTACGAGCAGTACTTC. Translation gives CASSWTGGGYEQYF.

This CDR3 reads CSVTGTITYEQYF. The CDR3, as DNA: TGCAGCGTCACCGGGACTATAACCTACGAGCAGTACTTC. The chain combines TRBV29-1 with TRBJ2-7, with TRBD2 matching 7 bases. This CDR3 has 13 residues. Unmatched junction bases numbered 7, after V lost 6 bases and J lost 2 bases. Germline V CDR1 and CDR2: SQVTM, ANQGSEA.

The V and J genes are TRBV7-9 and TRBJ1-2; 10 bases are shared with TRBD1. The CDR3 is 15 amino acids. V gave up 2 bases and J gave up 6 bases; unmatched junction bases: 6. Per germline, CDR1 SEHNR and CDR2 FQNEAQ (reference sequence). CDR3 in DNA: TGTGCCAGCAGCTTACAGGGACAGGGGAGCAATGGCTACACCTTC. It translates to CASSLQGQGSNGYTF.

The gene calls are TRBV7-2 and TRBJ2-3; D ambiguous. CDR3 length equals 15 residues. Trimming shortened V by 4 bases and J by 1 base, and 12 bases separated the two germline ends. The germline CDR1 and CDR2 sequences are SGHTA and FQGNSA. CDR3 nucleotide sequence: TGTGCCAGCAGCTGGGTAAGACGGGGCACAGATACGCAGTATTTT. Protein: CASSWVRRGTDTQYF.

The count of this clone is one. The chain uses TRBV9 and TRBJ1-4; a weak D match, TRBD1 (6 bases). The CDR3 runs to 17 residues. Germline-derived CDR1 and CDR2 are SGDLS and YYNGEE. V lost 0 bases to trimming and J lost 8 bases, with 20 bases between them. The chain's CDR3 is CASSVGILMGAAEKLFF. The DNA for the CDR3 is TGTGCCAGCAGCGTAGGAATTCTGATGGGGGCCGCCGAAAAACTGTTTTTT.

In this sample, this clone turned up a few times. V usage is TRBV19 and J usage is TRBJ1-3; possible D gene TRBD1, 5 bases. Looked up from germline, CDR1 is LNHDA and CDR2 is SQIVND (reference sequence). The CDR3 spans 16 residues. The V end lost 5 bases, the J end lost 2 bases, and 16 bases lay between the germline ends. CDR3 residues: CASSPGGAGPGNTIYF. CDR3 DNA: TGTGCCAGTAGTCCGGGAGGGGCAGGCCCTGGAAACACCATATATTTT.

V is TRBV6-5 and J is TRBJ2-3; no firm D call. The CDR3 covers 14 residues. Trimming stripped 0 bases from V and 2 bases from J, with 6 bases between. Germline V gene lookup returns CDR1 MNHEY and CDR2 SVGAGI. CDR3: CASSYSTATDTQYF. The CDR3 DNA reads TGTGCCAGCAGTTACTCTACTGCCACAGATACGCAGTATTTT.

The rearrangement links TRBV4-1 to TRBJ2-4; no firm D call. CDR1 is MGHRA and CDR2 is YSYEKL in the germline V gene. The V and J ends lost 2 bases and 0 bases respectively, with 17 bases between them. This CDR3 is built from 18 residues. The DNA for the CDR3 is TGCGCCAGCAGCCAACAAAATGCCGGGTCCTTAGCCAAAAACATTCAGTACTTC. Amino acids: CASSQQNAGSLAKNIQYF.

This clone was picked up one time. This chain links TRBV27 with TRBJ2-2; D is unresolved. There are 16 residues in the CDR3. The V gene lost 2 bases and the J gene lost 0 bases, with 10 bases spanning the gap. Looked up from germline, CDR1 is MNHEY and CDR2 is SMNVEV (reference sequence). The CDR3 DNA reads TGTGCCAGCAGTTTACCTCCGGGTACGAACACCGGGGAGCTGTTTTTT. Translating gives CASSLPPGTNTGELFF.

CDR3 in amino acids: CASGTGQGGANVLTF. CDR3 sequence (DNA): TGCGCCAGCGGAACCGGACAGGGTGGGGCCAACGTCCTGACTTTC. The J gene is TRBJ2-6, the V gene TRBV5-1; 8 positions match TRBD1. Trimming cost V 7 bases and J 3 bases; bases outside gene matches: 6. Germline loops: CDR1 SGHRS, CDR2 YFSETQ. The CDR3 has 15 amino acids.

This clone was picked up a small number of times. V and J are TRBV20-1 and TRBJ1-1; D unresolved. Germline loops: CDR1 DFQATT, CDR2 SNEGSKA (reference sequence). CDR3 length equals 11 residues. Trimming shortened V by 1 base and J by 5 bases, and 5 bases separated the two germline ends. The CDR3, as DNA: TGCAGTGCTAGAGGGCTTACTGAAGCTTTCTTT. It is translated as CSARGLTEAFF.

The J gene is TRBJ2-3, the V gene TRBV28; 12 nucleotides match TRBD2. Per the germline V gene, CDR1 is MDHEN and CDR2 is SYDVKM. The CDR3 is 15 amino acids. V trimming: 2 bases; J trimming: 4 bases; junction bases outside the gene matches: 1. The CDR3 loop reads CASSLLAGGPDTQYF. CDR3 DNA: TGTGCCAGCAGTTTACTAGCGGGGGGGCCAGATACGCAGTATTTT.